These T cell receptor beta chains were read from a single sample in a study of T cells in Graves' hyperthyroidism and ophthalmopathy. TCRdb itself ran the multiplex PCR reads through MiXCR, one entry per CDR3 protein. The sample lists 700,000 to 850,000 distinct CDR3 sequences; roughly a third were seen once. Sequenced: blood. The origin of the receptors is a woman aged 40 to 49 with Graves' hyperthyroidism. CDR3s include the opening cysteine and the closing phenylalanine or tryptophan. The D gene is left open where the match is weak. Rows may omit the clone size; those that give it use once, few, many or a size class.

TRBV2	TRBJ2-2	.	TRBD2	CASSGRGVDAGELFF	TGTGCCAGCAGTGGACGGGGGGTTGATGCCGGGGAGCTGTTTTTT
TRBV9	TRBJ1-1	few	.	CASSIGEGSGTEAFF	TGTGCCAGCAGCATAGGTGAGGGTAGTGGAACTGAAGCTTTCTTT
TRBV7-9	TRBJ1-6	.	TRBD1	CASRQGAAPLHF	TGTGCCAGCAGACAGGGGGCCGCACCCCTCCACTTT
TRBV12-3/TRBV12-4	TRBJ2-2	many	.	CASSLLNTGELFF	TGTGCCAGCAGCCTACTGAACACCGGGGAGCTGTTTTTT
TRBV10-3	TRBJ1-1	few	.	CASSYSSPGVTEAFF	TGTGCCAGCAGTTACTCGAGTCCAGGGGTCACTGAAGCTTTCTTT
TRBV11-2	TRBJ2-7	many	TRBD1	CASSQEQGPGEQYF	TGTGCCAGCAGCCAGGAACAGGGGCCAGGGGAGCAGTACTTC
TRBV19	TRBJ1-2	once	.	CASSIQGQNYGYTF	TGTGCCAGTAGTATTCAGGGGCAAAACTATGGCTACACCTTC
TRBV12-3/TRBV12-4	TRBJ1-2	many	.	CASSSGTPYGYTF	TGTGCCAGCAGTTCCGGGACACCCTATGGCTACACCTTC
TRBV7-2	TRBJ2-7	.	TRBD1	CASSLGTGGASYEQYF	TGTGCCAGCAGTCTCGGGACAGGGGGCGCGAGCTACGAGCAGTACTTC
TRBV19	TRBJ1-4	.	TRBD1	CASKDRSRKNEKLFF	TGTGCCAGTAAGGACAGGAGTAGGAAGAATGAAAAACTGTTTTTT
TRBV4-3	TRBJ2-5	many	.	CASSPTAQETQYF	TGTGCCAGCAGCCCAACTGCACAAGAGACCCAGTACTTC
TRBV20-1	TRBJ2-5	.	.	CSARWGLETQYF	TGCAGTGCTAGGTGGGGATTGGAGACCCAGTACTTC
TRBV28	TRBJ1-2	.	.	CASRQEGYGYTF	TGTGCCAGCAGACAGGAGGGCTATGGCTACACCTTC
TRBV19	TRBJ1-2	many	.	CASSIAQGGYGYTF	TGTGCCAGTAGTATAGCCCAGGGTGGCTATGGCTACACCTTC
TRBV5-6	TRBJ2-7	once	.	CASSLAGRSSYEQYF	TGTGCCAGCAGCCTGGCGGGAAGGTCCTCCTACGAGCAGTACTTC
TRBV5-1	TRBJ2-5	.	.	CASGGYLKQETQYF	TGCGCCAGCGGGGGTTATTTAAAACAAGAGACCCAGTACTTC